These 30 T cell receptor beta chains were sequenced from one sample in a study of OX40 agonist ivuxolimab in advanced cancers. The method was immunoSEQ multiplex PCR; TCRdb's version includes in-frame clones alone and lacks a portion of them. The repertoire includes tens of thousands of clones, over 65% of them detected once, and 20% to 25% sits in the top ten. The material sequenced was CD4+ or CD8+ T cells sorted from blood, taken in a trial of the OX40 agonist ivuxolimab. Receptors originate from an adult with an advanced solid tumor such as melanoma, head and neck, liver or kidney cancer.

The chain couples TRBV6-1 to TRBJ2-1; D perhaps matches TRBD2 (6 bases). The V end was cut by 4 bases, the J end by 5 bases, with 15 bases between. The CDR3 has 15 residues. CDR1 and CDR2 from the germline V gene are MNHNS and SASEGT. The CDR3 here is CASSASSWGDNEQFF. Written as DNA, the CDR3 is TGTGCCAGCAGTGCTTCCTCCTGGGGGGACAATGAGCAGTTCTTC.

This chain connects TRBV5-1 to TRBJ1-4; 9 nucleotides line up with TRBD1. This CDR3 spans 18 amino acids. Per germline, CDR1 SGHRS and CDR2 YFSETQ. V shed 1 base, J shed 0 bases, and the junction held 7 bases outside the gene matches. The CDR3 DNA follows: TGCGCCAGCAGCTTGTATGGGACAGGGCGTGCAACTAATGAAAAACTGTTTTTT. Translation: CASSLYGTGRATNEKLFF.

This clone was detected only once. The chain carries TRBV6-5 and TRBJ2-1; D may match TRBD1 or TRBD2 (5 bases each). V was cut by 2 bases and J by 0 bases, with 8 bases left in between. Germline loops: CDR1 MNHEY, CDR2 SVGAGI. This CDR3 has 15 residues. CDR3 DNA: TGTGCCAGCAGTTACGGGGGATCCTCCTACAATGAGCAGTTCTTC. Translated, it gives CASSYGGSSYNEQFF.

This rearrangement joins TRBV5-8 to TRBJ2-1; D call uncertain. The CDR3 has 15 amino acids. Trimming took 0 bases from V and 0 from J, leaving 7 bases between them. Germline CDR1 reads SGHTS; CDR2 reads YDEGEE. DNA for the CDR3: TGTGCCAGCAGCTTGGGCCCGAGCTCCTACAATGAGCAGTTCTTC. Its translation: CASSLGPSSYNEQFF.

The V gene is TRBV5-4, the J gene TRBJ2-7; maybe TRBD1 (5 bases). The V end lost 0 bases, the J end lost 4 bases, and 14 bases lay between the germline ends. Per germline, CDR1 SGHNT and CDR2 YYREEE (reference sequence). The length of the CDR3 is 15 residues. The chain's CDR3 is CASSLAHQGIYEQYF. The CDR3 DNA follows: TGTGCCAGCAGCTTGGCCCATCAGGGAATTTACGAGCAGTACTTC.

The chain is built from TRBV6-5 and TRBJ1-5; unclear D gene. The V gene lost 2 bases and the J gene lost 6 bases, with 5 bases spanning the gap. The germline V gene has CDR1 MNHEY and CDR2 SVGAGI. The CDR3 sequence is 12 residues long. CDR3 loop: CASSYGVQPQHF. For the CDR3, the DNA is TGTGCCAGCAGTTACGGGGTTCAGCCCCAGCATTTT.

The chain carries TRBV2 and TRBJ1-4; 7 bases match TRBD1. CDR3 size: 17 residues. J gave up 6 bases and V 4 bases, and 14 bases lay outside the gene matches. Per the germline V gene, CDR1 is SNHLY and CDR2 is FYNNEI. CDR3 sequence reads: CASSATTGYPVDEKLFF. For the CDR3, the DNA is TGTGCCAGCAGTGCGACGACAGGGTATCCTGTGGATGAAAAACTGTTTTTT.

The V gene is TRBV19, the J gene TRBJ2-3; TRBD2 aligns across 14 bases. The V gene end was trimmed by 6 bases and the J gene end by 4 bases; junction bases not matched to a gene: 6. Germline V gene lookup returns CDR1 LNHDA and CDR2 SQIVND (reference sequence). The CDR3 contains 16 residues. CDR3 loop: CASSTGLAGGPDTQYF. CDR3 nucleotides: TGTGCCAGTAGCACTGGACTAGCGGGAGGTCCAGATACGCAGTATTTT.

On this clone itself: At one end the junction does not follow the germline gene, possibly because of a read error. This chain links TRBV6-6 with TRBJ2-3; D unclear. Per the germline V gene, CDR1 is MNHNY and CDR2 is SVGAGI (reference sequence). The CDR3 sequence is 12 residues long. DNA for the CDR3: TGTGTCAGCAGTTACCGAATAGATACGCAGTATTTT. Its protein is CVSSYRIDTQYF.

The chain is built from TRBV4-3 and TRBJ1-4; tentatively, D is TRBD1 (5 bases). The CDR3 is 15 amino acids. Germline-derived CDR1 and CDR2 are LGHNA and YSLEER. V lost 1 base, J lost 7 bases, and 13 bases lay in between. The CDR3 region is CASSQARGSGEKLFF. The CDR3 DNA reads as TGCGCCAGCAGCCAAGCGCGGGGGTCAGGTGAAAAACTGTTTTTT.

The chain joins TRBV28 to TRBJ2-4; TRBD2 matches 7 bases. The V segment lost 4 bases and the J segment 7 bases; nucleotides outside the gene matches: 7. CDR1 MDHEN and CDR2 SYDVKM come from the germline V gene. CDR3 length: 14 amino acids. The CDR3 loop is CASSWEGWGNIQYF. The CDR3 DNA reads as TGTGCCAGCAGTTGGGAGGGCTGGGGGAACATTCAGTACTTC.

The gene calls are TRBV2 and TRBJ1-5; 7 bases match TRBD1. The trim removed 3 bases at V and 10 bases at J, leaving 6 bases unmatched. The CDR3 is 13 residues long. Germline V gives CDR1 SNHLY, CDR2 FYNNEI. The DNA for the CDR3 is TGTGCCAGCAGTGATACGGGAGGGGGCCCCCAGCATTTT. Protein: CASSDTGGGPQHF.

V gene TRBV15 combines with J gene TRBJ1-1; D call uncertain. The CDR3 covers 14 residues. Trimming cost V 1 base and J 1 base, with 7 bases left between them. The germline V gene encodes CDR1 LNHNV and CDR2 YYDKDF (reference sequence). Written as DNA, the CDR3 is TGTGCCACCAGCAGAGTGTCGGCGAACACTGAAGCTTTCTTT. Its protein product is CATSRVSANTEAFF.

This clone was counted between two and nine times. The CDR3 DNA sequence: TGTGCCAGCAGTTGGGGCCACACAGATACGCAGTATTTT. Protein: CASSWGHTDTQYF. The chain carries TRBV27 and TRBJ2-3; tentatively, D is TRBD1 (5 bases). This CDR3 is built from 13 residues. Trimming left V 4 bases short and J 2 bases short, with 7 bases between. The germline V gene has CDR1 MNHEY and CDR2 SMNVEV (reference sequence).

This sequence joins TRBV27 and TRBJ2-1, with 8 bases matching TRBD1. Per the germline V gene, CDR1 is MNHEY and CDR2 is SMNVEV (reference sequence). J lost 2 bases, V lost 2 bases, and 2 bases had no gene match. The CDR3 has 15 amino acids. CDR3 DNA sequence: TGTGCCAGCAGTTTACAGGGGGCGACCTACAATGAGCAGTTCTTC. It yields the protein CASSLQGATYNEQFF.

J is TRBJ2-1 and V is TRBV5-4, with 7 bases fitting TRBD1. Germline CDR1 SGHNT, CDR2 YYREEE (reference sequence). V shed 3 bases and J 4 bases; nucleotides not matched to a gene: 4. This CDR3 region has 14 residues. In nucleotides, the CDR3 is TGTGCCAGCAGCTATGGGACAGCTTACAATGAGCAGTTCTTC. Translated, it gives CASSYGTAYNEQFF.

The genes are TRBV4-1 and TRBJ2-7; TRBD1 or TRBD2 may be the D gene (7 bases each). Trimming shortened V by 1 base and J by 4 bases, and 14 bases separated the two germline ends. Germline-derived CDR1 and CDR2 are MGHRA and YSYEKL. The CDR3 runs 15 residues. This CDR3 reads CASSQGGGQRYEQYF. The CDR3 nucleotides are TGCGCCAGCAGCCAAGGGGGGGGACAGCGATACGAGCAGTACTTC.

There are a few counts of this clone. V and J are TRBV6-1 and TRBJ2-2; D is undetermined. CDR1 and CDR2 (germline): MNHNS, SASEGT. V was cut by 1 base and J by 2 bases, with 2 bases left in between. The CDR3 spans 13 residues. CDR3 nucleotide sequence: TGTGCCAGCAGTGAAGTTAACACCGGGGAGCTGTTTTTT. Residues: CASSEVNTGELFF.

There are many counts of this clone. The chain employs TRBV5-6 and TRBJ2-1; 7 bases match TRBD1. V gave up 4 bases and J gave up 4 bases; unmatched junction bases: 2. The length of the CDR3 is 13 residues. The V gene's germline CDR1 is SGHDT and CDR2 YYEEEE. DNA for the CDR3: TGTGCCAGCAGCCCGGGACAGTACAATGAGCAGTTCTTC. Protein sequence: CASSPGQYNEQFF.

CDR3 residues: CASSQGLAGGTTYNEQFF. For the CDR3, the DNA is TGTGCCAGCAGCCAAGGACTAGCGGGGGGAACCACCTACAATGAGCAGTTCTTC. This chain uses TRBV14 with TRBJ2-1, with TRBD2 matching over 13 bases. V lost 1 base and J lost 2; bases outside the gene matches: 5. The CDR3 is 18 residues long. The germline CDR1 and CDR2 sequences are SGHDN and FVKESK. Together with reference TRBV14 and TRBJ2-1, the CDR3 gives the full variable domain: EAGVTQFPSHSVIEKGQTVTLRCDPISGHDNLYWYRRVMGKEIKFLLHFVKESKQDESGMPNNRFLAERTGGTYSTLKVQPAELEDSGVYFCASSQGLAGGTTYNEQFFGPGTRLTVL.

This clone was seen only once. CDR3 loop: CASSIRTGYNEQFF. The CDR3, as DNA: TGTGCCAGTAGTATCCGGACAGGTTACAATGAGCAGTTCTTC. The chain carries TRBV19 and TRBJ2-1; TRBD1 matches at 7 bases. The ends lost 3 bases at V and 4 bases at J; junction bases unmatched: 3. This CDR3 region has 14 residues. Per the germline V gene, CDR1 is LNHDA and CDR2 is SQIVND (reference sequence).

The rearrangement joins TRBV4-3 to TRBJ2-5, with 8 bases aligning to TRBD1. Germline values: CDR1 LGHNA, CDR2 YSLEER. With V trimmed by 0 bases and J by 3 bases, 0 bases remained unmatched. The CDR3 loop spans 14 amino acids. Here the CDR3 DNA reads TGCGCCAGCAGCCAAGAGACAGGGGAAGAGACCCAGTACTTC. It encodes CASSQETGEETQYF.

The chain combines TRBV6-5 with TRBJ2-1, with a tentative D call TRBD2 (6 bases). This CDR3 comprises 14 residues. Trimming left V 0 bases short and J 3 bases short, with 6 bases between. Per germline, CDR1 MNHEY and CDR2 SVGAGI. CDR3 residues: CASSYSGGYNEQFF. In DNA form, the CDR3 reads TGTGCCAGCAGTTACTCCGGGGGCTACAATGAGCAGTTCTTC.

The chain combines TRBV4-1 with TRBJ2-2, with a tentative D call TRBD2 (6 bases). The CDR3 length is 15 residues. V was cut by 4 bases and J by 4 bases, with 13 bases left in between. Looked up from germline, CDR1 is MGHRA and CDR2 is YSYEKL. As DNA, the CDR3 is TGCGCCAGCAGCCCGAGAGGAGGGAGCACCGGGGAGCTGTTTTTT. As protein: CASSPRGGSTGELFF.

In this sample, this clone turned up once. The J gene is TRBJ2-7, the V gene TRBV7-9; 13 bases are shared with TRBD2. The germline V gene encodes CDR1 SEHNR and CDR2 FQNEAQ (reference sequence). This CDR3 contains 16 residues. After removal of 4 bases from V and 5 bases from J, the junction contained 8 bases not matched to a gene. CDR3 residues: CASSSTRTSGSHEQYF. The CDR3 DNA is TGTGCCAGCAGCTCGACCCGGACTAGCGGGAGTCACGAGCAGTACTTC.

This clone has just one count. This chain connects TRBV14 to TRBJ2-1, with a weak D call TRBD2 (5 bases). Germline CDR1 is SGHDN and CDR2 is FVKESK. The CDR3 loop spans 11 amino acids. Trimming stripped 8 bases from V and 11 bases from J, with 13 bases between. The chain's CDR3 is CASSEDRQQFF. As DNA, the CDR3 is TGTGCCAGCTCGGAGGATAGGCAGCAGTTCTTC.

The V gene is TRBV28, the J gene TRBJ1-1; D is perhaps TRBD1 (5 bases). CDR1 is MDHEN, CDR2 SYDVKM, per germline. Trimming stripped 1 base from V and 4 bases from J, with 10 bases between. This CDR3 is 14 amino acids long. DNA of the CDR3: TGTGCCAGCAGTTTATTGACAGTACCCACTGAAGCTTTCTTT. It is translated as CASSLLTVPTEAFF.

This chain uses TRBV7-9 with TRBJ2-7, with TRBD1 matching 7 bases. Per germline, CDR1 SEHNR and CDR2 FQNEAQ (reference sequence). The junction had 10 bases not matched to a gene; V was cut back by 5 bases and J by 6 bases. CDR3 length: 14 amino acids. CDR3 sequence: CASSTGQRRFEQYF. The CDR3 nucleotides are TGTGCCAGCAGCACGGGACAGAGAAGGTTCGAGCAGTACTTC.

The V gene is TRBV25-1, the J gene TRBJ2-3, with no clear D. Germline loops: CDR1 MGHDK, CDR2 SYGVNS. V shed 5 bases and J shed 6 bases, with 21 bases lying between them. CDR3 length: 16 residues. The CDR3 nucleotides are TGTGCCAGCAGTCCCCCGACCGGGTCAAATTGGGATACGCAGTATTTT. This translates into CASSPPTGSNWDTQYF.

This clone was recorded a few times. This chain connects TRBV7-8 to TRBJ2-3; 10 bases line up with TRBD2. CDR1 and CDR2 from the germline V gene are SGHVS and FQNEAQ. With V trimmed by 5 bases and J by 0 bases, 5 bases remained unmatched. The CDR3 length is 16 residues. The CDR3 here is CASSPGTSASTDTQYF. CDR3 sequence (DNA): TGTGCCAGCAGCCCCGGGACTAGCGCTAGCACAGATACGCAGTATTTT.